A selection of T cell receptor beta chains follows, all from one sample in a study of T cell repertoires in ileal Crohn's disease. The assay was immunoSEQ multiplex PCR, and TCRdb's table has in-frame clones only and misses some. The table has roughly 4,100 clones, around 82% seen once. Sequencing was performed on ileal tissue. The receptors derive from an adult with Crohn's disease. Both conserved end residues are part of each CDR3. The D gene is left open where the match is weak. Clone size is stated in some rows and not others, as once, few, many or a class when expanded.

J gene | D gene | clone size | V gene | CDR3 protein | CDR3 DNA
TRBJ2-7 | NA | NA | TRBV5-4 | CASSSSVRGGLEQYF | TGTGCCAGCAGCTCCTCGGTGAGGGGGGGCCTCGAGCAGTACTTC
TRBJ2-3 | NA | NA | TRBV5-1 | CASSLEESTDTQYF | TGCGCCAGCAGCTTGGAGGAGAGCACAGATACGCAGTATTTT
TRBJ1-5 | NA | NA | TRBV21-1 | CASSKRRTGQGKIYSNQPQHF | TGTGCCAGCAGCAAACGAAGAACAGGACAGGGTAAGATTTATAGCAATCAGCCCCAGCATTTT
TRBJ1-2 | NA | NA | TRBV11-3 | CASSDREVRSVDYGYTF | TGTGCCAGCAGTGATCGTGAAGTTCGGAGCGTCGACTATGGCTACACCTTC
TRBJ2-7 | NA | NA | TRBV4-1 | CASSQDLSPRHGEQYF | TGCGCCAGCAGCCAAGATCTGTCCCCCCGTCACGGCGAGCAGTACTTC
TRBJ2-2 | TRBD1 | NA | TRBV4-3 | CASSQDPGTGSGELFF | TGCGCCAGCAGCCAAGATCCAGGGACAGGGAGCGGGGAGCTGTTTTTT
TRBJ1-6 | NA | NA | TRBV7-9 | CASSLETATGSRHSPLHF | TGTGCCAGCAGCCTAGAAACTGCGACGGGATCGAGGCATTCACCCCTCCACTTT
TRBJ2-2 | TRBD2 | NA | TRBV7-3 | CASSATSGGARTGELFF | TGTGCCAGCAGCGCCACTAGCGGGGGGGCGCGAACCGGGGAGCTGTTTTTT
TRBJ1-2 | NA | NA | TRBV10-3 | CATIGDTSRTYGYTF | TGTGCCACCATAGGGGACACCTCCCGGACCTATGGCTACACCTTC
TRBJ2-1 | TRBD1 | NA | TRBV10-2 | CASSEAVSRGFDVYNEQFF | TGCGCCAGCAGTGAGGCGGTCAGCAGGGGGTTTGACGTCTACAATGAGCAGTTCTTC
TRBJ1-1 | NA | NA | TRBV4-1 | CASSPLGELNTEAFF | TGCGCCAGCAGCCCTCTCGGGGAATTGAACACTGAAGCTTTCTTT
TRBJ1-6 | NA | few | TRBV10-3 | CAISEYLLDSPLHF | TGTGCCATCAGTGAGTATCTACTCGATTCACCCCTCCACTTT
TRBJ2-2 | TRBD1 | NA | TRBV7-3 | CASLPPPRKGQGNTGELFF | TGTGCCAGTCTGCCCCCCCCAAGAAAGGGACAGGGGAACACCGGGGAGCTGTTTTTT
TRBJ2-2 | NA | NA | TRBV4-2 | CASSQVGTSNTGELFF | TGTGCCAGCAGCCAAGTTGGGACATCTAACACCGGGGAGCTGTTTTTT
TRBJ2-7 | TRBD2 | NA | TRBV19 | CASSALSGLPTYEQYF | TGTGCCAGTAGTGCCCTATCGGGACTACCAACCTACGAGCAGTACTTC
TRBJ2-6 | TRBD1 | NA | TRBV4-1 | CASSPGQIRSGANVLTF | TGCGCCAGCAGCCCGGGACAGATACGTTCTGGGGCCAACGTCCTGACTTTC
TRBJ2-3 | NA | NA | TRBV4-3 | CASSQDSDGGTDTQYF | TGCGCCAGCAGCCAAGATAGTGACGGAGGGACAGATACGCAGTATTTT
TRBJ2-2 | TRBD2 | NA | TRBV4-1 | CASSSTSGGNTGELFF | TGCGCCAGCAGCTCCACTAGCGGGGGAAACACCGGGGAGCTGTTTTTT
TRBJ2-2 | TRBD2 | NA | TRBV9 | CASSALAGGTGELFF | TGTGCCAGCAGCGCACTAGCGGGGGGCACCGGGGAGCTGTTTTTT
TRBJ1-2 | NA | NA | TRBV5-5 | CASSLQQASNYGYTF | TGTGCCAGCAGCTTGCAACAGGCTTCCAACTATGGCTACACCTTC
TRBJ2-5 | NA | NA | TRBV4-2 | CASSQGWISGQETQYF | TGTGCCAGCAGCCAAGGTTGGATTAGCGGACAAGAGACCCAGTACTTC
TRBJ2-7 | NA | NA | TRBV6-6 | CASSYSSRSYEQYF | TGTGCCAGCAGTTACTCGAGTCGGTCCTACGAGCAGTACTTC
TRBJ1-3 | NA | NA | TRBV19 | CASKMGGSGNTIYF | TGTGCCAGTAAGATGGGAGGGTCCGGAAACACCATATATTTT
TRBJ1-2 | NA | once | TRBV5-1 | CASSPGRQGNYGYTF | TGCGCCAGCAGCCCCGGTCGGCAGGGTAACTATGGCTACACCTTC
TRBJ2-2 | NA | NA | TRBV6-5 | CASSYMAAGELFF | TGTGCCAGCAGTTACATGGCCGCCGGGGAGCTGTTTTTT
TRBJ2-7 | TRBD2 | NA | TRBV10-3 | CAISTHGLAGTLSYEQYF | TGTGCCATCAGTACCCATGGGCTAGCGGGTACGCTATCCTACGAGCAGTACTTC
TRBJ2-1 | NA | NA | TRBV4-1 | CASSQERAYNEQFF | TGCGCCAGCAGCCAAGAACGGGCCTACAATGAGCAGTTCTTC
TRBJ1-2 | NA | NA | TRBV5-6 | CASSTDSERGYTF | TGTGCCAGCAGCACCGACAGCGAGAGGGGCTACACCTTC
TRBJ2-2 | NA | NA | TRBV5-6 | CASSPVVGHLTGELFF | TGTGCCAGCAGCCCGGTGGTAGGACACCTTACCGGGGAGCTGTTTTTT
TRBJ2-1 | TRBD2 | NA | TRBV7-3 | CASSPLTSGPYNEQFF | TGTGCCAGCAGCCCGCTAACTAGCGGGCCCTACAATGAGCAGTTCTTC
TRBJ1-2 | TRBD1 | NA | TRBV27 | CASSPGTVYGYTF | TGTGCCAGCAGTCCTGGGACAGTATATGGCTACACCTTC
TRBJ1-4 | NA | NA | TRBV4-1 | CASSQVGGGLFF | TGCGCCAGCAGCCAAGTTGGGGGAGGACTGTTTTTT
TRBJ1-2 | NA | NA | TRBV4-2 | CASSLRGGEYGYTF | TGTGCCAGCAGCTTGAGAGGGGGGGAGTATGGCTACACCTTC
TRBJ2-7 | TRBD2 | NA | TRBV30 | CALSAGGLYEQYF | TGTGCACTGAGCGCGGGGGGCCTCTACGAGCAGTACTTC
TRBJ2-6 | NA | NA | TRBV6-1 | CASSERTLTGSSGANVLTF | TGTGCCAGCAGTGAGAGGACCTTGACAGGCAGCTCTGGGGCCAACGTCCTGACTTTC
TRBJ2-1 | NA | NA | TRBV2 | CASSASREQFF | TGTGCCAGCAGTGCTAGCAGGGAGCAGTTCTTC
TRBJ2-1 | TRBD2 | NA | TRBV9 | CASSELGGMYNEQFF | TGTGCCAGCAGCGAATTGGGGGGGATGTACAATGAGCAGTTCTTC
TRBJ1-1 | NA | few | TRBV7-9 | CASSPQEGTPFDTEAFF | TGTGCCAGCAGCCCCCAGGAAGGGACACCCTTCGACACTGAAGCTTTCTTT
TRBJ1-6 | NA | NA | TRBV2 | CASRETYNSPLHF | TGTGCCAGCAGGGAGACGTATAATTCACCCCTCCACTTT
TRBJ2-1 | NA | NA | TRBV10-3 | CAIRRSPGNEQFF | TGTGCCATCAGAAGGTCCCCGGGGAATGAGCAGTTCTTC
TRBJ2-7 | NA | NA | TRBV7-9 | CASRIGAYEQYF | TGTGCCAGCAGGATAGGAGCCTACGAGCAGTACTTC
TRBJ2-1 | TRBD1 | NA | TRBV9 | CASSLGQGTEQFF | TGTGCCAGCAGCTTAGGACAGGGCACTGAGCAGTTCTTC
TRBJ2-1 | TRBD2 | NA | TRBV7-8 | CASREGLAGYNEQFF | TGTGCCAGCAGAGAGGGACTAGCGGGCTACAATGAGCAGTTCTTC
TRBJ1-2 | NA | medium-sized | TRBV19 | CASSILSGIGRGYTF | TGTGCCAGTAGTATTTTATCAGGAATCGGGAGAGGCTACACCTTC